This entry is about one T cell receptor beta chain. The CDR3 spans 15 residues. The germline V gene encodes CDR1 MNHEY and CDR2 SMNVEV (reference sequence). Trimming took 3 bases from V and 0 from J; bases not matched to a gene: 3. This specimen belongs to a study of blood T cell repertoires in COVID-19. Study-level background: From the United States, Italy and Spain came samples of acute and convalescent COVID-19. T cells, B-cell-depleted T cells, or PBMCs provided the cDNA or gDNA that served as material.

Sequencing used immunoSEQ multiplex PCR; TCRdb keeps in-frame clones, though not all of them. The table has tens of thousands of clones, about four fifths seen once. The chain is built from TRBV27 and TRBJ2-3; 7 bases align to TRBD2. The TCR sequence derives from a human donor with acute or convalescent COVID-19. The donor label of this sample is uncertain. Specimen: peripheral blood. In DNA, the CDR3 is TGTGCCAGCAGTTTCCTTAGCGGGAGCACAGATACGCAGTATTTT. It yields the protein CASSFLSGSTDTQYF.